The source of this T cell receptor beta chain is a study of blood T cell repertoires in COVID-19. Clones were read by immunoSEQ multiplex PCR, and TCRdb kept only the in-frame ones, dropping some. The table lists about 280,000 clones, roughly 87% of them singletons. Germline V lookup: CDR1 LNHDA, CDR2 SQIVND (reference sequence). Trimming removed 5 bases from V and 0 bases from J; junction bases left unmatched: 1. There are 14 residues in the CDR3. This chain uses TRBV19 with TRBJ2-1, with 7 nucleotides matching TRBD2. The clonotype comes from a woman aged 40 to 50 who had recovered from COVID-19. The sequencing sample was made of PBMCs or T cells enriched from blood (not recorded which). CDR3 DNA: TGTGCCAGTAGTCGGACTAGCTCCTACAATGAGCAGTTCTTC. Translating it yields CASSRTSSYNEQFF.